The clone carrying this T cell receptor beta chain was detected once. Only in-frame clones appear in the TCRdb table, and some are missing; sequencing was by immunoSEQ multiplex PCR. Of roughly 97,000 clones listed, about 89% are singletons. CDR3 length equals 13 residues. Germline V gene data show CDR1 as LNHNV and CDR2 as YYDKDF (reference sequence). V gave up 0 bases and J gave up 4 bases, with 3 bases separating them. The sample is drawn from a study of T cell responses to AZD1222 COVID-19 vaccine. This clonotype was sampled from an adult in good health. The chain is built from TRBV15 and TRBJ2-2; D is ambiguous. This specimen was peripheral blood, taken on day 0 of AZD1222 vaccination. The CDR3 bases are TGTGCCACCAGCAGAGACAGCACCGGGGAGCTGTTTTTT. It codes for CATSRDSTGELFF.